The 18 T cell receptor beta chains reported below all come from one sample, sequenced in a study of blood T cell repertoires in COVID-19. This table comes from immunoSEQ multiplex PCR, and its TCRdb copy is limited to in-frame clones, with some not included. The table lists about 140,000 clones, roughly 80% of them singletons. The sample comprised PBMCs or T cells enriched from blood (not recorded which). Receptors originate from a woman between 45 and 60 years old who had recovered from COVID-19.

DNA for the CDR3: TGTGCCAGCAGTTTATCGTTTACAGGCTATGGCTACACCTTC. As protein: CASSLSFTGYGYTF. The chain recombines TRBV27 with TRBJ1-2; tentative D call: TRBD1 (5 bases). The CDR3 loop spans 14 amino acids. CDR1 is MNHEY and CDR2 is SMNVEV in the germline V gene (reference sequence). V dropped 0 bases and J dropped 4 bases, with 9 bases sitting between them.

V is TRBV5-1 and J is TRBJ1-6; 7 nucleotides align to TRBD1. Germline CDR1 SGHRS, CDR2 YFSETQ. The V gene end was trimmed by 2 bases and the J gene end by 9 bases; junction bases not matched to a gene: 2. CDR3 length: 13 amino acids. In DNA form, the CDR3 reads TGCGCCAGCAGCTTCACAGGGGTTTCACCCCTCCACTTT. It codes for CASSFTGVSPLHF.

The chain has TRBV29-1 and TRBJ1-2, with 10 bases fitting TRBD1. V was clipped by 4 bases and J by 8 bases; unmatched bases: 7. Germline V gene sequence: CDR1 SQVTM, CDR2 ANQGSEA. This CDR3 has 13 amino acids. This chain's CDR3 is CSVARDRGSGYTF. The DNA of the CDR3 is TGCAGCGTTGCCCGGGACAGGGGTTCGGGCTACACCTTC.

The chain joins TRBV27 to TRBJ1-6; 7 bases align to TRBD1. Germline V gene data show CDR1 as MNHEY and CDR2 as SMNVEV (reference sequence). The CDR3 sequence is 15 residues long. V shed 5 bases and J 2 bases; nucleotides not matched to a gene: 3. CDR3 in amino acids: CASSAQGAYNSPLHF. The CDR3 DNA follows: TGTGCCAGCAGTGCCCAGGGGGCCTATAATTCACCCCTCCACTTT.

The chain recombines TRBV18 with TRBJ2-7; D gene ambiguous. The V gene lost 2 bases and the J gene lost 0 bases, with 8 bases spanning the gap. The CDR3 extends over 14 amino acids. Germline CDR1 reads KGHSH; CDR2 reads LQKENI. The chain's CDR3 is CASSPRQDSYEQYV. CDR3 DNA: TGTGCCAGCTCACCAAGGCAGGACTCCTACGAGCAGTACGTC.

CDR3 DNA sequence: TGTGCCAGCAGCTTACCGGGACAGCAAGAGACCCAGTACTTC. Translating it yields CASSLPGQQETQYF. The chain couples TRBV6-2 or TRBV6-3 to TRBJ2-5, with 7 bases that match TRBD1. This CDR3 has 14 amino acids. The germline CDR1 and CDR2 sequences are MNHEY and SVGEGT. With 6 bases clipped from V and 2 bases from J, the junction kept 6 bases outside the gene matches.

V usage is TRBV4-1 and J usage is TRBJ2-3, with 11 positions matching TRBD2. J was trimmed by 4 bases and V by 0 bases; bases with no gene match: 3. This CDR3 is 16 amino acids long. CDR1 MGHRA and CDR2 YSYEKL come from the germline V gene. CDR3 residues: CASSQDGSGGADTQYF. The CDR3 bases are TGCGCCAGCAGCCAAGATGGTAGCGGGGGGGCAGATACGCAGTATTTT.

The rearrangement links TRBV12-5 to TRBJ2-3, with D possibly TRBD1 on 5 matching bases. This CDR3 contains 14 residues. CDR1 is LGHNT and CDR2 is FRNRAP in the germline V gene. The V and J ends lost 1 base and 0 bases respectively, with 5 bases between them. The CDR3 loop is CASGLGQSTDTQYF. The CDR3 nucleotides are TGTGCTAGTGGTTTGGGACAGAGCACAGATACGCAGTATTTT.

The rearrangement links TRBV5-1 to TRBJ2-2, with a tentative D call TRBD2 (5 bases). Germline V gene data show CDR1 as SGHRS and CDR2 as YFSETQ. Trimming left V 0 bases short and J 1 base short, with 7 bases between. This CDR3 is 15 amino acids long. The DNA for the CDR3 is TGCGCCAGCAGCTTGGAAGGGAGGAACACCGGGGAGCTGTTTTTT. This translates into CASSLEGRNTGELFF.

This chain uses TRBV10-1 with TRBJ2-3; a weak D match, TRBD2 (6 bases). CDR3 size: 12 residues. V lost 2 bases, J lost 6 bases, and 6 bases lay in between. Germline CDR1 reads WNHNN; CDR2 reads SYGVQD (reference sequence). DNA of the CDR3: TGCGCCAGCAGTGAGGGGGGGGATACGCAGTATTTT. It specifies CASSEGGDTQYF.

The V gene is TRBV18, the J gene TRBJ2-3; D gene uncertain. The CDR3 length is 15 residues. Trimming took off 1 base at V and 6 bases at J, with 14 bases between the two ends. Germline CDR1 is KGHSH and CDR2 is LQKENI. This CDR3 is CASSPQVLGRDTQYF. The CDR3 DNA follows: TGTGCCAGCTCACCACAAGTTTTGGGCCGGGATACGCAGTATTTT.

This rearrangement joins TRBV20-1 to TRBJ2-7, with D tentatively TRBD1 (5 bases). This CDR3 region has 12 residues. CDR1 is DFQATT and CDR2 is SNEGSKA in the germline V gene (reference sequence). V lost 3 bases, J lost 6 bases, and 12 bases lay in between. CDR3 nucleotides: TGCAGTGCTAGTAACAGGCTCAGCGAGCAGTACTTC. Translating it yields CSASNRLSEQYF.

This clone appeared a single time. The chain uses TRBV5-1 and TRBJ2-7; 9 nucleotides match TRBD1. Germline V gene lookup returns CDR1 SGHRS and CDR2 YFSETQ. V lost 5 bases, J lost 11 bases, and 8 bases stayed unmatched. The CDR3 covers 12 residues. The CDR3 DNA follows: TGCGCCAGCAGGGTTACAGGGGGCGCAGAGTACTTC. Amino acids: CASRVTGGAEYF.

The chain recombines TRBV24-1 with TRBJ2-1; 12 positions agree with TRBD2. Losses at the gene ends were 1 base for V and 6 bases for J; bases not matched to a gene: 3. This CDR3 contains 16 residues. Germline V gene sequence: CDR1 KGHDR, CDR2 SFDVKD. As DNA, the CDR3 is TGTGCCACCAGTGATTTCGCTAGCGGGGGGGCCAATGAGCAGTTCTTC. Its protein product is CATSDFASGGANEQFF.

V usage is TRBV5-6 and J usage is TRBJ2-5, with 7 bases lining up with TRBD1. CDR1 and CDR2 (germline): SGHDT, YYEEEE. The length of the CDR3 is 13 residues. Unmatched junction bases numbered 6, after V lost 5 bases and J lost 5 bases. The CDR3 spells CASSDRVQETQYF. The CDR3, as DNA: TGTGCCAGCAGTGACAGGGTGCAGGAGACCCAGTACTTC.

This clone was recorded a few times. V gene TRBV3-1 (or the pseudogene TRBV3-2) combines with J gene TRBJ1-5; a weak D match, TRBD1 (6 bases). Between the trimmed V and J ends, which lost 0 bases and 5 bases, there was a span of 11 bases. The CDR3 runs 15 residues. Germline V CDR1 and CDR2: LGHDT, YNNKEL (reference sequence). CDR3 sequence: CASSQDLRGDQPQHF. CDR3 nucleotide sequence: TGTGCCAGCAGCCAAGATCTCAGGGGAGATCAGCCCCAGCATTTT.

V usage is TRBV28 and J usage is TRBJ1-4; maybe TRBD1 (6 bases). Germline CDR1 reads MDHEN; CDR2 reads SYDVKM. Trimming removed 2 bases from V and 3 bases from J, with 7 bases in between. CDR3 size: 14 residues. The CDR3 spells CASSLRTANEKLFF. The CDR3 DNA is TGTGCCAGCAGTTTAAGGACAGCTAATGAAAAACTGTTTTTT.

This sequence joins TRBV28 and TRBJ1-2, with TRBD1 matching 7 bases. Germline trimming cut 6 bases from V and 7 bases from J; bases unmatched to any gene: 17. CDR1 and CDR2 (germline): MDHEN, SYDVKM. The CDR3 loop spans 16 amino acids. This chain's CDR3 is CASSQRGKTGDSGYTF. The CDR3 DNA reads as TGTGCCAGCAGCCAAAGGGGAAAAACAGGGGATTCTGGCTACACCTTC.